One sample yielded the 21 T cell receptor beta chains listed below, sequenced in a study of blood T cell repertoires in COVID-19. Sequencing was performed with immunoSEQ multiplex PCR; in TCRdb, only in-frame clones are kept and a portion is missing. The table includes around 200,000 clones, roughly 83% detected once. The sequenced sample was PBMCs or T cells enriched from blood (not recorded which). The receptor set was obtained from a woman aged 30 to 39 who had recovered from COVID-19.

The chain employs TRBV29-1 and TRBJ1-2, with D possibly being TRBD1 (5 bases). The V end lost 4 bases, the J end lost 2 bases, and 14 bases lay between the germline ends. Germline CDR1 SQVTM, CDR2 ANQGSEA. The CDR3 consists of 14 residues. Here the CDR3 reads CSVGGSDPNYGYTF. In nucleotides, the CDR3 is TGCAGCGTTGGGGGCTCGGATCCGAACTATGGCTACACCTTC.

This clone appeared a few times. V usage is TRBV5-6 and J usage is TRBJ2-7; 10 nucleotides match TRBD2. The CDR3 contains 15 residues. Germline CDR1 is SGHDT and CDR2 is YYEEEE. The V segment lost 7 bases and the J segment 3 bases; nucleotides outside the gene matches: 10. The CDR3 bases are TGTGCCAGCTTCGTCACGGGACTAGCGCACTACGAGCAGTACTTC. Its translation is CASFVTGLAHYEQYF.

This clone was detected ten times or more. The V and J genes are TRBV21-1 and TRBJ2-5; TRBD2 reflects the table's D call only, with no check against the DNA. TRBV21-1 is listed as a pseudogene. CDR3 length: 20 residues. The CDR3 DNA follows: TGTGCCAGCAGCAGCCCCGAGATCGATTCTAGCGATTCATGGCGAGAGACCCAGTACTTC. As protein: CASSSPEIDSSDSWRETQYF.

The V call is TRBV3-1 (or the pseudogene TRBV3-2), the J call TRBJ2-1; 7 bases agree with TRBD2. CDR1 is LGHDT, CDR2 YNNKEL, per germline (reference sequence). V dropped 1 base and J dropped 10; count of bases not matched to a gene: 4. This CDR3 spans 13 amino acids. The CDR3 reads CASSQGGGKEQFF. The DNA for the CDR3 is TGTGCCAGCAGCCAAGGGGGGGGGAAAGAGCAGTTCTTC.

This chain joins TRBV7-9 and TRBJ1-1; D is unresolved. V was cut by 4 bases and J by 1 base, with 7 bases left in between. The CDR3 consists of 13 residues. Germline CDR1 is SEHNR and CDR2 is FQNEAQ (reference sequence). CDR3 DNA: TGTGCCAGCAGCTCCAGACAGAACACTGAAGCTTTCTTT. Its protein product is CASSSRQNTEAFF.

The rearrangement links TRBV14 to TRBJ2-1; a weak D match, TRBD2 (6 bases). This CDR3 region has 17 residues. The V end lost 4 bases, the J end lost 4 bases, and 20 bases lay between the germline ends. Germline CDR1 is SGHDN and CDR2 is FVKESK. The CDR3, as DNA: TGTGCCAGCAGCCCGGGACTGGGGATTCTGACGTACAATGAGCAGTTCTTC. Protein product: CASSPGLGILTYNEQFF.

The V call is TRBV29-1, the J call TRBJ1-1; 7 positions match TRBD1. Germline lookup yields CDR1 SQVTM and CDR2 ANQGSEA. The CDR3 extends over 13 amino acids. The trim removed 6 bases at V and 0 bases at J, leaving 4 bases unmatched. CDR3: CSVGTALNTEAFF. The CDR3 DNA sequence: TGCAGCGTGGGGACAGCCTTGAACACTGAAGCTTTCTTT.

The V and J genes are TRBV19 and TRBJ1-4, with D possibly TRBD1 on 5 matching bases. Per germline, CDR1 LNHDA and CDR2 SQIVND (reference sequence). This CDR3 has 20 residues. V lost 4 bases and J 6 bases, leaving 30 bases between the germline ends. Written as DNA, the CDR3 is TGTGCCAGTAGTACCCCACGAGAATCGGGGGGAAGGGTAGCTGATGAAAAACTGTTTTTT. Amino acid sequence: CASSTPRESGGRVADEKLFF. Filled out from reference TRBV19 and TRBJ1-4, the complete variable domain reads DGGITQSPKYLFRKEGQNVTLSCEQNLNHDAMYWYRQDPGQGLRLIYYSQIVNDFQKGDIAEGYSVSREKKESFPLTVTSAQKNPTAFYLCASSTPRESGGRVADEKLFFGSGTQLSVL.

The CDR3 nucleotides are TGCGCCAGCAGGGTTAGCGGGGGGGAGTACAATGAGCAGTTCTTC. This encodes CASRVSGGEYNEQFF. The J gene is TRBJ2-1, the V gene TRBV5-1; the match to TRBD2 covers 11 bases. The ends lost 5 bases at V and 4 bases at J; junction bases unmatched: 5. Germline values: CDR1 SGHRS, CDR2 YFSETQ. This CDR3 is 15 amino acids long.

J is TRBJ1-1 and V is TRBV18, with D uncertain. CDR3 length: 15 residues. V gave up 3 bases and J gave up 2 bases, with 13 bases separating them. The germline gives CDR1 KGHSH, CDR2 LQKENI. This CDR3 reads CASSPYSQANTEAFF. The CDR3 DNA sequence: TGTGCCAGCTCACCTTACTCTCAGGCTAACACTGAAGCTTTCTTT.

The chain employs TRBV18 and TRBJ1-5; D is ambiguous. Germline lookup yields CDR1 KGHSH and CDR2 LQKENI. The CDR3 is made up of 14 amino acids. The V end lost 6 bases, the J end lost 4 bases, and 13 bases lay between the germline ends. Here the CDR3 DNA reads TGTGCCAGCTCGAGGGTCGAAGGGAATCAGCCCCAGCATTTT. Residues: CASSRVEGNQPQHF.

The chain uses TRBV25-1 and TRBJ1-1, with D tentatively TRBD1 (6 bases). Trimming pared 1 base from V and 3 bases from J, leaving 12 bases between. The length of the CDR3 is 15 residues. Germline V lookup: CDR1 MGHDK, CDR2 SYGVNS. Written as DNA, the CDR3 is TGTGCCAGCAGTGAATCTGGGGGGGCAGACACTGAAGCTTTCTTT. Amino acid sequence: CASSESGGADTEAFF.

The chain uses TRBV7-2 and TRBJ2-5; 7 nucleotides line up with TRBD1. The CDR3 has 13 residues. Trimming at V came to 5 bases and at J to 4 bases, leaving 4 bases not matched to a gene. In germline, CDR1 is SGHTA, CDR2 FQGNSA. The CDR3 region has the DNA TGTGCCAGCAGCCCAGGGACAGCAGAGACCCAGTACTTC. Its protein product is CASSPGTAETQYF. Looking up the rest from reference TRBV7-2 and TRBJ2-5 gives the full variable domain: GAGVSQSPSNKVTEKGKDVELRCDPISGHTALYWYRQSLGQGLEFLIYFQGNSAPDKSGLPSDRFSAERTGGSVSTLTIQRTQQEDSAVYLCASSPGTAETQYFGPGTRLLVL.

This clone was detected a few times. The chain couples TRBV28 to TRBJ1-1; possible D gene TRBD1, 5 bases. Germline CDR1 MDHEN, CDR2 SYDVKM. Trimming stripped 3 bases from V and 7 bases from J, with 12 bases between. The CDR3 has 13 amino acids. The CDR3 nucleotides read TGTGCCAGCAGTTTCGGGGGTATCGGTGAAGCTTTCTTT. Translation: CASSFGGIGEAFF.

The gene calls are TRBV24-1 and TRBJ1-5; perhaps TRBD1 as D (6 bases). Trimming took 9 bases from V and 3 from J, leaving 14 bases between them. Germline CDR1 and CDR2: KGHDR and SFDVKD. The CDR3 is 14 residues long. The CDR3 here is CATSRTGPNQPQHF. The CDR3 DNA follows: TGTGCCACCTCACGTACAGGGCCCAATCAGCCCCAGCATTTT.

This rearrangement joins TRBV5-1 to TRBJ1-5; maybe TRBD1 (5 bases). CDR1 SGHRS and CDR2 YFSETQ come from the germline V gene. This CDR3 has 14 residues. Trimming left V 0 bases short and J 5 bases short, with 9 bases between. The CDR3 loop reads CASSLDGGDQPQHF. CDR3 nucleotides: TGCGCCAGCAGCTTGGACGGGGGTGATCAGCCCCAGCATTTT.

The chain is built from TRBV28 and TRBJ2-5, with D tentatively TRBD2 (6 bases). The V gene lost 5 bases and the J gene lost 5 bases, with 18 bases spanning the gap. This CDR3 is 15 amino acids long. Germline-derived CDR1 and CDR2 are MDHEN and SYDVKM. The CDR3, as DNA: TGTGCCAGCAGTACCAGCCCTCTTGGGGGGGAGACCCAGTACTTC. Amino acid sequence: CASSTSPLGGETQYF. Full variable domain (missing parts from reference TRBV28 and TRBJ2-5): DVKVTQSSRYLVKRTGEKVFLECVQDMDHENMFWYRQDPGLGLRLIYFSYDVKMKEKGDIPEGYSVSREKKERFSLILESASTNQTSMYLCASSTSPLGGETQYFGPGTRLLVL.

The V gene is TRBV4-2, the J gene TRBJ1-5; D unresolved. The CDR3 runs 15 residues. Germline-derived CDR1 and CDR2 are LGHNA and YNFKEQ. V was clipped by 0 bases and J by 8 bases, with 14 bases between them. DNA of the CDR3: TGTGCCAGCAGCCAAGATCCGGGGAGTTGGGAGCCCCAGCATTTT. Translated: CASSQDPGSWEPQHF.

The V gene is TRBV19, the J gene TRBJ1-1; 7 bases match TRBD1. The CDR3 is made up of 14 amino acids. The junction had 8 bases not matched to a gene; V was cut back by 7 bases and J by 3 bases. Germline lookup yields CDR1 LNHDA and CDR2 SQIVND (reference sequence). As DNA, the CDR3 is TGTGCCAGTACTCATGACAGGGACGACACTGAAGCTTTCTTT. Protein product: CASTHDRDDTEAFF.

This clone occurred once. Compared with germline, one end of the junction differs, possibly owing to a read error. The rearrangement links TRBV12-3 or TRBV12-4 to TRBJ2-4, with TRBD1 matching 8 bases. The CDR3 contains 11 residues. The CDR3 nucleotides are TGTGCCAGCAGTCGCCGGGACAGGCCCTTCTTC. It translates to CASSRRDRPFF.

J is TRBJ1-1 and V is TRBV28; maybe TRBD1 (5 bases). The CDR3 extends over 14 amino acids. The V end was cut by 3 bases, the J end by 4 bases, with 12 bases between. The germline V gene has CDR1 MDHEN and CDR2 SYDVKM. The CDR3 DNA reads TGTGCCAGCAGTTTTTTAGATAGGGGCACTGAAGCTTTCTTT. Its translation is CASSFLDRGTEAFF.